The rows below give T cell receptor beta chains drawn from one sample of a study of CD8 T cells in ankylosing spondylitis. TCRdb independently ran MiXCR on the 5' RACE reads; one entry per CDR3 protein. There are about 130,000 distinct CDR3 sequences in the sample; about a tenth occur only once, and 2.5% to 3.5% lies in the top ten. Sequencing was performed on blood, either unsorted or a sorted T cell fraction (not recorded which). The receptor source for this set is a male donor with ankylosing spondylitis or in good health (not recorded which). CDR3s include the opening cysteine and the closing phenylalanine or tryptophan. Each record gives: J gene, D gene, V gene, clone size, CDR3 protein, CDR3 DNA. D genes are given only for firm matches. The size of a clone is reported for some rows only, either as once, few or many, or as a class for expanded clones.

J: TRBJ2-1
D: NA
V: TRBV6-5
size: few
CDR3: CASSYAEPPYNEQFF
DNA: TGTGCCAGCAGTTACGCAGAGCCCCCCTACAATGAGCAGTTCTTC

J: TRBJ2-1
D: NA
V: TRBV7-2
size: many
CDR3: CASRLAQTYNEQFF
DNA: TGTGCCAGCCGTCTGGCGCAAACCTACAATGAGCAGTTCTTC

J: TRBJ2-2
D: NA
V: TRBV5-1
size: NA
CDR3: CASSFPTGEGSNTGELFF
DNA: TGCGCCAGCAGCTTCCCTACAGGGGAGGGATCGAACACCGGGGAGCTGTTTTTT

J: TRBJ2-6
D: NA
V: TRBV4-3
size: NA
CDR3: CASSQVYGAGANGLTF
DNA: TGCGCCAGCAGCCAAGTGTATGGGGCTGGGGCCAACGGCCTGACTTTC

J: TRBJ2-7
D: NA
V: TRBV29-1
size: many
CDR3: CSVEVGHYYEQYF
DNA: TGCAGCGTTGAAGTAGGACATTACTACGAGCAGTACTTC

J: TRBJ2-6
D: NA
V: TRBV20-1
size: NA
CDR3: CSARRGAGANVLTF
DNA: TGCAGTGCCCGAAGGGGGGCTGGGGCCAACGTCCTGACTTTC

J: TRBJ2-1
D: NA
V: TRBV7-3
size: NA
CDR3: CASSFGGENEQFF
DNA: TGTGCCAGCAGCTTTGGAGGAGAGAATGAGCAGTTCTTC

J: TRBJ2-7
D: TRBD1
V: TRBV4-2
size: NA
CDR3: CASSQDRNRGIYEQYF
DNA: TGTGCCAGCAGCCAAGATAGAAACAGGGGGATCTACGAGCAGTACTTC

J: TRBJ2-3
D: TRBD2
V: TRBV5-1
size: few
CDR3: CASSPVGGAADTQYF
DNA: TGCGCCAGCAGCCCGGTCGGGGGGGCGGCAGATACGCAGTATTTT

J: TRBJ1-1
D: TRBD1
V: TRBV27
size: many
CDR3: CASSTGTGRPFF
DNA: TGTGCCAGCAGCACAGGGACAGGGAGGCCTTTCTTT

J: TRBJ2-6
D: NA
V: TRBV20-1
size: many
CDR3: CSAREVSGSGANVLTF
DNA: TGCAGTGCTAGAGAAGTGAGCGGCTCTGGGGCCAACGTCCTGACTTTC

J: TRBJ2-5
D: TRBD1
V: TRBV19
size: NA
CDR3: CASSVTGSETQYF
DNA: TGTGCCAGTAGTGTGACAGGGTCAGAGACCCAGTACTTC

J: TRBJ2-3
D: TRBD2
V: TRBV7-2
size: many
CDR3: CASSPDVASGTTDTQYF
DNA: TGTGCCAGCAGCCCAGATGTCGCTAGCGGGACGACAGATACGCAGTATTTT

J: TRBJ2-5
D: NA
V: TRBV3-1
size: NA
CDR3: CASTPRGRETQYF
DNA: TGTGCCAGCACCCCTCGAGGGAGAGAGACCCAGTACTTC

J: TRBJ2-7
D: NA
V: TRBV28
size: many
CDR3: CASSRASEQYF
DNA: TGTGCCAGCAGTCGGGCAAGCGAGCAGTACTTC

J: TRBJ2-1
D: TRBD2
V: TRBV18
size: few
CDR3: CASSPRTSGVRNEQFF
DNA: TGTGCCAGCTCACCAAGGACTAGCGGGGTGAGGAATGAGCAGTTCTTC

J: TRBJ1-5
D: TRBD1
V: TRBV6-2/TRBV6-3
size: NA
CDR3: CASRTIGQGGGNQPQHF
DNA: TGTGCCAGCAGAACTATCGGACAGGGGGGAGGCAATCAGCCCCAGCATTTT

J: TRBJ2-6
D: TRBD2
V: TRBV5-1
size: NA
CDR3: CASSLWTSGKGGANVLTF
DNA: TGCGCCAGCAGCTTGTGGACTAGCGGAAAGGGTGGGGCCAACGTCCTGACTTTC

J: TRBJ2-5
D: TRBD2
V: TRBV29-1
size: NA
CDR3: CSVASAGGMYQETQYF
DNA: TGCAGCGTTGCAAGCGCGGGAGGCATGTACCAAGAGACCCAGTACTTC

J: TRBJ2-3
D: TRBD2
V: TRBV29-1
size: many
CDR3: CSAPGLALGDTQYF
DNA: TGCAGCGCTCCGGGACTAGCTTTAGGTGATACGCAGTATTTT

J: TRBJ2-2
D: NA
V: TRBV5-1
size: many
CDR3: CATATGDTYSGELFF
DNA: TGCGCCACCGCAACGGGGGACACATACTCCGGGGAGCTGTTTTTT

J: TRBJ2-1
D: NA
V: TRBV20-1
size: NA
CDR3: CSASRPRGNEQFF
DNA: TGCAGTGCGTCGCGACCGAGGGGCAATGAGCAGTTCTTC

J: TRBJ2-5
D: NA
V: TRBV7-8
size: NA
CDR3: CASRRRGLETQYF
DNA: TGTGCCAGCAGACGAAGAGGCTTGGAGACCCAGTACTTC

J: TRBJ1-1
D: TRBD1
V: TRBV28
size: few
CDR3: CASSPPGQYTEAFF
DNA: TGTGCCAGCAGTCCACCGGGACAGTACACTGAAGCTTTCTTT